A single T cell receptor beta chain is shown here with its context. Its antigen is not known. This entry is derived from a study of OX40 agonist ivuxolimab in advanced cancers. The overall study: Prior anti-PD-1, anti-PD-L1 or anti-CTLA-4 therapy did not bar entry, and 40% to 45% had some. The study, taken as a whole, reports: Expanded clones belonging to CD8+ T cells outnumbered, on average, those of CD4+.

V lost 5 bases and J lost 2, with 16 bases in between. Germline CDR1 reads SQVTM; CDR2 reads ANQGSEA. CDR3 length: 15 residues. Repertoires were generated with immunoSEQ multiplex PCR, while TCRdb's copy carries only in-frame clones and drops some. The top ten hold 10% to 11% of the sample, which has roughly 63,000 clones, roughly nine tenths seen once. This receptor was identified in an adult with an advanced solid tumor such as melanoma, head and neck, liver or kidney cancer. This chain uses TRBV29-1 with TRBJ1-5; D not certain. Sequenced here: CD4+ or CD8+ T cells sorted from blood, sampled in a trial of the OX40 agonist ivuxolimab. This chain's CDR3 is CSVRERSDGNQPQHF. The CDR3 DNA reads TGCAGCGTTCGAGAGAGGTCCGATGGCAATCAGCCCCAGCATTTT. Filled out from reference TRBV29-1 and TRBJ1-5, the complete variable domain reads SAVISQKPSRDICQRGTSLTIQCQVDSQVTMMFWYRQQPGQSLTLIATANQGSEATYESGFVIDKFPISRPNLTFSTLTVSNMSPEDSSIYLCSVRERSDGNQPQHFGDGTRLSIL.